This is a list of T cell receptor beta chains from one sample in a study of T cells in localized non-small cell lung cancer. Produced via immunoSEQ multiplex PCR; TCRdb's table is partial and in-frame only. Of around 130,000 clones in the sample, roughly 90% were seen once. The source was peripheral blood, collected before any cancer treatment. These receptors came from an older female donor with stage I lung adenocarcinoma. CDR3s include the opening cysteine and the closing phenylalanine or tryptophan. Each record gives: D gene, V gene, J gene, CDR3 length, clone size, CDR3 DNA, CDR3 protein. The D gene is left open where the match is weak. Size is omitted from some rows. Given values are once, few, many or a class for expanded clones.

d_call: NA; v_call: TRBV7-2; j_call: TRBJ2-1; cdr3_length: 15; clone_size: NA; cdr3_nt: TGTGCCAGCAGCTCCGCTGCGAGCTCCTACAATGAGCAGTTCTTC; cdr3_aa: CASSSAASSYNEQFF
d_call: TRBD1; v_call: TRBV28; j_call: TRBJ2-7; cdr3_length: 15; clone_size: NA; cdr3_nt: TGTGCCAGCAGCCAGACTGGGACAGGGGTCTACGAGCAGTACTTC; cdr3_aa: CASSQTGTGVYEQYF
d_call: TRBD2; v_call: TRBV5-1; j_call: TRBJ2-1; cdr3_length: 15; clone_size: NA; cdr3_nt: TGCGCCAGCCAAGCGGGCCTAGCGGGAGTAAATGAGCAGTTCTTC; cdr3_aa: CASQAGLAGVNEQFF
d_call: NA; v_call: TRBV5-1; j_call: TRBJ1-3; cdr3_length: 14; clone_size: NA; cdr3_nt: TGCGCCAGCAGCAGCGGGTACTCTGGAAACACCATATATTTT; cdr3_aa: CASSSGYSGNTIYF
d_call: TRBD2; v_call: TRBV6-1; j_call: TRBJ2-5; cdr3_length: 15; clone_size: NA; cdr3_nt: TGTGCCAGCAGGAACCTAGCGGGAGGAGGAGAGACCCAGTACTTC; cdr3_aa: CASRNLAGGGETQYF
d_call: NA; v_call: TRBV2; j_call: TRBJ2-1; cdr3_length: 15; clone_size: NA; cdr3_nt: TGTGCCAGCAGTGTGGCGACACCCGCCTACAATGAGCAGTTCTTC; cdr3_aa: CASSVATPAYNEQFF
d_call: TRBD2; v_call: TRBV7-8; j_call: TRBJ2-1; cdr3_length: 17; clone_size: NA; cdr3_nt: TGTGCCAGCAGCCCCTGGGGTAGCGGGAGCTCCTACAATGAGCAGTTCTTC; cdr3_aa: CASSPWGSGSSYNEQFF
d_call: TRBD2; v_call: TRBV10-1; j_call: TRBJ2-1; cdr3_length: 18; clone_size: NA; cdr3_nt: TGCGCCAGCAGTGATTTTCTAGCGGGGGATAGCTCCTACAATGAGCAGTTCTTC; cdr3_aa: CASSDFLAGDSSYNEQFF
d_call: NA; v_call: TRBV6-6; j_call: TRBJ2-7; cdr3_length: 13; clone_size: NA; cdr3_nt: TGTGCCAGCAGGGGACTCGTCTCCTACGAGCAGTACTTC; cdr3_aa: CASRGLVSYEQYF
d_call: TRBD1; v_call: TRBV28; j_call: TRBJ1-1; cdr3_length: 16; clone_size: once; cdr3_nt: TGTGCCAGCAGTTCCGTCACAGGGGGCCAGAACACTGAAGCTTTCTTT; cdr3_aa: CASSSVTGGQNTEAFF
d_call: NA; v_call: TRBV6-5; j_call: TRBJ1-1; cdr3_length: 11; clone_size: NA; cdr3_nt: TGTGCCAGCAGTTACAAAGGTGGAGCTTTCTTT; cdr3_aa: CASSYKGGAFF
d_call: NA; v_call: TRBV5-1; j_call: TRBJ1-2; cdr3_length: 14; clone_size: few; cdr3_nt: TGCGCCAGCAGCCCCTTCGAAGCGAACTATGGCTACACCTTC; cdr3_aa: CASSPFEANYGYTF
d_call: TRBD2; v_call: TRBV4-1; j_call: TRBJ2-1; cdr3_length: 17; clone_size: many; cdr3_nt: TGCGCCAGCAGCCGCGTCCCTAGCGGGAGGGTGGGCAATGAGCAGTTCTTC; cdr3_aa: CASSRVPSGRVGNEQFF
d_call: TRBD2; v_call: TRBV6-5; j_call: TRBJ2-7; cdr3_length: 15; clone_size: NA; cdr3_nt: TGTGCCAGCAGGAATAGCGGGGCCAGCTCCTACGAGCAGTACTTC; cdr3_aa: CASRNSGASSYEQYF
d_call: NA; v_call: TRBV19; j_call: TRBJ1-4; cdr3_length: 8; clone_size: NA; cdr3_nt: TGTGCCAGTAGTAGCGGGACATTT; cdr3_aa: CASSSGTF
d_call: NA; v_call: TRBV9; j_call: TRBJ1-4; cdr3_length: 13; clone_size: NA; cdr3_nt: TGTGCCAGCAGCGTAGGAGAGGGGGAAAAACTGTTTTTT; cdr3_aa: CASSVGEGEKLFF
d_call: TRBD1; v_call: TRBV11-2; j_call: TRBJ2-7; cdr3_length: 15; clone_size: NA; cdr3_nt: TGTGCCAGCAGCTTGGAGTTCGGGACAGCCTACGAGCAGTACTTC; cdr3_aa: CASSLEFGTAYEQYF
d_call: TRBD2; v_call: TRBV19; j_call: TRBJ2-3; cdr3_length: 13; clone_size: NA; cdr3_nt: TGTGCCAGTTCTAACGGGGGGACAGATACGCAGTATTTT; cdr3_aa: CASSNGGTDTQYF
d_call: NA; v_call: TRBV10-1; j_call: TRBJ2-7; cdr3_length: 15; clone_size: once; cdr3_nt: TGCGCCAGCAGTGAGTGGAGCCCGGGATCTGACGAAGGGTACTTC; cdr3_aa: CASSEWSPGSDEGYF
d_call: TRBD2; v_call: TRBV7-8; j_call: TRBJ2-7; cdr3_length: 14; clone_size: NA; cdr3_nt: TGTGCCAGCAGCTTAGGACTCGCGGGGGACGAGCAGTACTTC; cdr3_aa: CASSLGLAGDEQYF
d_call: NA; v_call: TRBV30; j_call: TRBJ1-1; cdr3_length: 12; clone_size: few; cdr3_nt: TGTGCCTGGACCATTTTGAACACTGAAGCTTTCTTT; cdr3_aa: CAWTILNTEAFF
d_call: NA; v_call: TRBV6-1; j_call: TRBJ1-4; cdr3_length: 15; clone_size: NA; cdr3_nt: TGTGCCAGCAGTGACGGGGGCCTGGCTAATGAAAAACTGTTTTTT; cdr3_aa: CASSDGGLANEKLFF
d_call: NA; v_call: TRBV2; j_call: TRBJ1-2; cdr3_length: 14; clone_size: NA; cdr3_nt: TGTGCCAGCAGTGGACAGTCGCTTAACTATGGCTACACCTTC; cdr3_aa: CASSGQSLNYGYTF
d_call: NA; v_call: TRBV5-6; j_call: TRBJ1-5; cdr3_length: 15; clone_size: NA; cdr3_nt: TGTGCCAGCAGCTCCATGGATACGGGTGGTCAGCCCCAGCATTTT; cdr3_aa: CASSSMDTGGQPQHF
d_call: NA; v_call: TRBV4-2; j_call: TRBJ1-4; cdr3_length: 15; clone_size: NA; cdr3_nt: TGTGCCAGCAGCCAAGATCCGGGGGCGAAGGGGAAACTGTTTTTT; cdr3_aa: CASSQDPGAKGKLFF
d_call: NA; v_call: TRBV9; j_call: TRBJ2-1; cdr3_length: 13; clone_size: NA; cdr3_nt: TGTGCCAGCAGCGTAGAGCCTACCACGGTGCAGTTCTTC; cdr3_aa: CASSVEPTTVQFF
d_call: TRBD1; v_call: TRBV19; j_call: TRBJ2-1; cdr3_length: 15; clone_size: NA; cdr3_nt: TGTGCCAGTAGTATTCCCGTGGGACAGGTCTATGAGCAGTTCTTC; cdr3_aa: CASSIPVGQVYEQFF
d_call: TRBD2; v_call: TRBV7-7; j_call: TRBJ2-1; cdr3_length: 13; clone_size: NA; cdr3_nt: TGTGCTAGCAGCTTTAAAGCGGGAGATGAGCAGTTCTTC; cdr3_aa: CASSFKAGDEQFF
d_call: TRBD1; v_call: TRBV5-4; j_call: TRBJ2-4; cdr3_length: 14; clone_size: NA; cdr3_nt: TGTGCCAGCAGCATACAGGGGGCCGGTGACATTCAGTACTTC; cdr3_aa: CASSIQGAGDIQYF
d_call: TRBD1; v_call: TRBV5-6; j_call: TRBJ1-5; cdr3_length: 15; clone_size: NA; cdr3_nt: TGTGCCAGCAGCTGGAGGGGACAGTCCAATCAGCCCCAGCATTTT; cdr3_aa: CASSWRGQSNQPQHF
d_call: NA; v_call: TRBV18; j_call: TRBJ2-6; cdr3_length: 15; clone_size: NA; cdr3_nt: TGTGCCAGCTCACCGATTTTCTCTGGGGCCAACGTCCTGACTTTC; cdr3_aa: CASSPIFSGANVLTF
d_call: NA; v_call: TRBV27; j_call: TRBJ2-5; cdr3_length: 14; clone_size: NA; cdr3_nt: TGTGCCAGCAGGGGGCCCGGACACCAAGAGACCCAGTACTTC; cdr3_aa: CASRGPGHQETQYF
d_call: NA; v_call: TRBV9; j_call: TRBJ2-6; cdr3_length: 15; clone_size: NA; cdr3_nt: TGTGCCAGCAGCGTAGTTTCTGGAGGGGCCAACGTCCTGACTTTC; cdr3_aa: CASSVVSGGANVLTF
d_call: TRBD1; v_call: TRBV28; j_call: TRBJ2-3; cdr3_length: 15; clone_size: NA; cdr3_nt: TGTGCCAGCAGTCACGCGACAGGGTTAAGAGATACGCAGTATTTT; cdr3_aa: CASSHATGLRDTQYF
d_call: NA; v_call: TRBV10-1; j_call: TRBJ2-3; cdr3_length: 14; clone_size: NA; cdr3_nt: TGCGCCAGCAGTGACTACGGTCGCACAGATACGCAGTATTTT; cdr3_aa: CASSDYGRTDTQYF
d_call: TRBD1; v_call: TRBV25-1; j_call: TRBJ1-2; cdr3_length: 10; clone_size: NA; cdr3_nt: TGTGCGACAGGGAACTATGGCTACACCTTC; cdr3_aa: CATGNYGYTF
d_call: NA; v_call: TRBV23-1; j_call: TRBJ2-7; cdr3_length: 14; clone_size: NA; cdr3_nt: TGCGCCAGCAGTCGAGAGGCAAAGGTAGGCGAGCAGTACTTC; cdr3_aa: CASSREAKVGEQYF
d_call: NA; v_call: TRBV29-1; j_call: TRBJ2-6; cdr3_length: 13; clone_size: NA; cdr3_nt: TGCAGCGTTGACGACTCTGGGGCCAACGTCCTGACTTTC; cdr3_aa: CSVDDSGANVLTF
d_call: TRBD2; v_call: TRBV29-1; j_call: TRBJ2-1; cdr3_length: 14; clone_size: once; cdr3_nt: TGCAGCGTATCGACTAGCGGCATTTTCAATGAGCAGTTCTTC; cdr3_aa: CSVSTSGIFNEQFF
d_call: NA; v_call: TRBV21-1; j_call: TRBJ2-5; cdr3_length: 18; clone_size: NA; cdr3_nt: TGTGCCAGCAGCTTCCGGGGACTAGCGGGAGTCGAAGGAGAGACCCAGTACTTC; cdr3_aa: CASSFRGLAGVEGETQYF
d_call: TRBD2; v_call: TRBV11-3; j_call: TRBJ2-1; cdr3_length: 17; clone_size: NA; cdr3_nt: TGTGCCAGCAGCTTAGATTTTTCAGCGGGAAGTCTAGGTGAGCAGTTCTTC; cdr3_aa: CASSLDFSAGSLGEQFF
d_call: NA; v_call: TRBV19; j_call: TRBJ2-7; cdr3_length: 13; clone_size: NA; cdr3_nt: TGTGCCACTCAGGGGCCCCATTCCTACGAGCAGTACTTC; cdr3_aa: CATQGPHSYEQYF
d_call: NA; v_call: TRBV5-6; j_call: TRBJ1-1; cdr3_length: 13; clone_size: NA; cdr3_nt: TGTGCCAGCAGCTTAGCAGGTGTCCGTTTTGATTTCTTT; cdr3_aa: CASSLAGVRFDFF
d_call: NA; v_call: TRBV11-2; j_call: TRBJ2-3; cdr3_length: 15; clone_size: NA; cdr3_nt: TGTGCCAGCAGCGCCGACGGGACTAGCACAGATACGCAGTATTTT; cdr3_aa: CASSADGTSTDTQYF
d_call: NA; v_call: TRBV6-5; j_call: TRBJ2-7; cdr3_length: 15; clone_size: NA; cdr3_nt: TGTGCCAGCAGAACCGACAGCGGCGGGTCCTACGAGCAGTACTTC; cdr3_aa: CASRTDSGGSYEQYF
d_call: NA; v_call: TRBV28; j_call: TRBJ2-7; cdr3_length: 14; clone_size: NA; cdr3_nt: TGTGCCAGCAGTTCGCCGGGACTTCACTACGAGCAGTACTTC; cdr3_aa: CASSSPGLHYEQYF
d_call: TRBD2; v_call: TRBV7-9; j_call: TRBJ2-5; cdr3_length: 14; clone_size: once; cdr3_nt: TGTGCCAGCAGCTTGACTAGCGGGATGGAGACCCAGTACTTC; cdr3_aa: CASSLTSGMETQYF
d_call: NA; v_call: TRBV28; j_call: TRBJ2-1; cdr3_length: 17; clone_size: NA; cdr3_nt: TGTGCCAGCAGTTTATTAGGGGCGGAACAAGCCTACAATGAGCAGTTCTTC; cdr3_aa: CASSLLGAEQAYNEQFF
d_call: NA; v_call: TRBV5-4; j_call: TRBJ1-4; cdr3_length: 14; clone_size: NA; cdr3_nt: TGTGCCAGCAGCTTTTCTGCAACTAATGAAAAACTGTTTTTT; cdr3_aa: CASSFSATNEKLFF
d_call: TRBD2; v_call: TRBV9; j_call: TRBJ2-1; cdr3_length: 14; clone_size: NA; cdr3_nt: TGTGCCAGCAGCGATCCAGCGGGAGGGAATGAGCAGTTCTTC; cdr3_aa: CASSDPAGGNEQFF
d_call: TRBD2; v_call: TRBV19; j_call: TRBJ2-7; cdr3_length: 16; clone_size: NA; cdr3_nt: TGTGCCAGTAGTATCCTTTTTAGCGGGAGCTCCTACGAGCAGTACTTC; cdr3_aa: CASSILFSGSSYEQYF
d_call: TRBD1; v_call: TRBV2; j_call: TRBJ1-6; cdr3_length: 14; clone_size: NA; cdr3_nt: TGTGCCAGCAGGGGGGGGACAGATAATTCACCCCTCCACTTT; cdr3_aa: CASRGGTDNSPLHF
d_call: TRBD2; v_call: TRBV2; j_call: TRBJ2-7; cdr3_length: 12; clone_size: NA; cdr3_nt: TGTGCCAGCAGTAACGTAGCGGGAGACTCTTACTTC; cdr3_aa: CASSNVAGDSYF
d_call: NA; v_call: TRBV27; j_call: TRBJ1-2; cdr3_length: 14; clone_size: once; cdr3_nt: TGTGCCAGCCGAACGGGAGTTGGGAACTATGGCTACACCTTC; cdr3_aa: CASRTGVGNYGYTF
d_call: NA; v_call: TRBV28; j_call: TRBJ2-1; cdr3_length: 14; clone_size: few; cdr3_nt: TGTGCCAGCAGTTGGGTGGCCAGTGGGAATGAGCAGTTCTTC; cdr3_aa: CASSWVASGNEQFF
d_call: NA; v_call: TRBV11-2; j_call: TRBJ1-5; cdr3_length: 15; clone_size: NA; cdr3_nt: TGTGCCAGCAGCTTAGGACAGAATAGCAATCAGCCCCAGCATTTT; cdr3_aa: CASSLGQNSNQPQHF
d_call: NA; v_call: TRBV28; j_call: TRBJ2-1; cdr3_length: 15; clone_size: NA; cdr3_nt: TGTGCCAGCAGTTTAATGCGGGCAAACTACAATGAGCAGTTCTTC; cdr3_aa: CASSLMRANYNEQFF
d_call: TRBD2; v_call: TRBV29-1; j_call: TRBJ2-1; cdr3_length: 14; clone_size: few; cdr3_nt: TGCAGCGCACGGACTAGCGGGAACTACAATGAGCAGTTCTTC; cdr3_aa: CSARTSGNYNEQFF